This T cell receptor beta chain was sequenced during a study of T cell responses to AZD1222 COVID-19 vaccine. Measured with immunoSEQ multiplex PCR; TCRdb has only the in-frame clones, and not every one. Here the sample spans 99,000 or so clones, roughly 88% being singletons. This CDR3 region has 14 residues. Trimming removed 4 bases at V and 6 bases at J, with 15 bases between. Looked up from germline, CDR1 is MNHEY and CDR2 is SMNVEV (reference sequence). The rearrangement joins TRBV27 to TRBJ1-2; possible D gene TRBD1, 5 bases. The sequence came from an adult in good health. Here the sequenced sample was peripheral blood, taken on day 0 of AZD1222 vaccination. The CDR3 DNA reads TGTGCCAGCAGTTCCCGGGACGGTCGGCATGGCTACACCTTC. Translation: CASSSRDGRHGYTF.